This is a list of T cell receptor beta chains from one sample in a study of technical replicates of blood from a few donors. The table came from immunoSEQ multiplex PCR; TCRdb's copy has only in-frame clones and leaves some out. The sample has more than 65,000 clones; roughly 94% are singletons. Sequences were obtained from T cells isolated from PBMCs. The source is a human donor in good health. The CDR3 runs from the conserved cysteine through the conserved F or W. Fields, in order: clone size, D gene, J gene, V gene, CDR3 DNA, CDR3 protein. The D gene is left open where the match is weak. Where a row states a size, it is once, few, many or the class of an expanded clone; other rows omit it.

>once|NA|TRBJ1-1|TRBV10-1
TGCGCCAGCAGTGAATACAGGGCCAGCACTGAAGCTTTCTTT
CASSEYRASTEAFF
>NA|NA|TRBJ2-7|TRBV5-6
TGTGCCAGCAGCTTGGCCTCAGGGATCGAGCAGTACTTC
CASSLASGIEQYF
>NA|NA|TRBJ2-6|TRBV10-3
TGTGCCATCAGTGAACAGGGAGCTGGGGCCAACGTCCTGACTTTC
CAISEQGAGANVLTF
>NA|NA|TRBJ1-2|TRBV5-1
TGCGCCAGCAGCCGGACAGATAACTATGGCTACACCTTC
CASSRTDNYGYTF
>NA|TRBD1|TRBJ1-5|TRBV6-5
TGTGCCAGTAGGGACAGGATGGATCAGCCCCAGCATTTT
CASRDRMDQPQHF
>few|NA|TRBJ1-5|TRBV19
TGTGCCAGTAGTATCGGCCCGGGGGGCCAGCCCCAGCATTTT
CASSIGPGGQPQHF
>NA|NA|TRBJ2-2|TRBV10-3
TGTGCCATCAGTGGTCAACTAGAGGCCAGGCCCGGGGAGCTGTTTTTT
CAISGQLEARPGELFF
>NA|NA|TRBJ2-3|TRBV2
TGTGCCAGCTCGGAGGGGGCAAAAGGCACAGATACGCAGTATTTT
CASSEGAKGTDTQYF
>NA|NA|TRBJ1-1|TRBV19
TGTGCCAGTAGCAAATCCTTCATTACCCTACAGGGTGCAGGAGCTTTCTTT
CASSKSFITLQGAGAFF
>NA|TRBD1|TRBJ1-4|TRBV10-3
TGTGCCATCAGTGGAGCGGACAGGTCAGGCGAAAAACTGTTTTTT
CAISGADRSGEKLFF
>NA|NA|TRBJ2-7|TRBV5-1
TGCGCCAGCAGACCCTTTAGCGGGACAGACAACTACGAGCAGTACTTC
CASRPFSGTDNYEQYF
>once|TRBD1|TRBJ2-3|TRBV4-2
TGTGCCAGCAGCCTGGGACAGGGAGGGGGGGTTACGCAGTATTTT
CASSLGQGGGVTQYF
>NA|TRBD2|TRBJ2-5|TRBV7-9
TGTGCCAGCAGCTTAGGGGAGGGCCAAGAGACCCAGTACTTC
CASSLGEGQETQYF
>NA|TRBD1|TRBJ1-2|TRBV9
TGTGCCAGCAGCGCGACAGGGGCCTACTTCTCTAACTATGGCTACACCTTC
CASSATGAYFSNYGYTF
>few|NA|TRBJ2-7|TRBV28
TGTGCGGTCCTCTCCAGCGAAGTCATGGACGAGCAGTACTTC
CAVLSSEVMDEQYF
>NA|NA|TRBJ1-2|TRBV9
TGTGCCAGCAGCGTTCGCGTCTCAGACCTAGTTGGGAACTATGGCTACACCTTC
CASSVRVSDLVGNYGYTF
>NA|TRBD2|TRBJ2-4|TRBV5-1
TGCGCCAGCAGCTTGGGGGGGGGAAACATTCAGTACTTC
CASSLGGGNIQYF
>NA|NA|TRBJ2-3|TRBV6-5
TGTGCCAGCAGTTACAATGTCAGACAGAGCACAGATACGCAGTATTTT
CASSYNVRQSTDTQYF
>NA|TRBD1|TRBJ1-2|TRBV10-3
TGTGCCATCATGGTGGGACAGGGGGTTGGAGGCTACACCTTC
CAIMVGQGVGGYTF
>NA|TRBD2|TRBJ2-1|TRBV11-2
TGTGCCAGCAGCTTAGTAGCGGGAGTGCGGAATGAGCAGTTCTTC
CASSLVAGVRNEQFF
>NA|TRBD1|TRBJ1-2|TRBV4-2
TGTGCCAGCAGTCTAGAACAGGGGGCGAAAAACTATGGCTACACCTTC
CASSLEQGAKNYGYTF
>NA|NA|TRBJ2-3|TRBV19
TGTGCCAGTAGTGGTAGCCCCGGGACTTTTTATTTT
CASSGSPGTFYF
>NA|TRBD1|TRBJ1-2|TRBV5-8
TGTGCCAGCAGCTTCGGGACAGGGGAAGGCTACACCTTC
CASSFGTGEGYTF
>many|TRBD1|TRBJ1-2|TRBV19
TGTGCCAGTAGTATGTCGGACAGGAGTAGACATGGCTACACCTTC
CASSMSDRSRHGYTF
>NA|TRBD1|TRBJ1-2|TRBV6-5
TGTGCCAGCAGTTACGGGGGGACAGGGGCCTATGGCTACACCTTC
CASSYGGTGAYGYTF
>NA|TRBD1|TRBJ1-3|TRBV6-4
TGTGCCAGCAGTGACGCCGACAGGGGGCGAGGAAACACCATATATTTT
CASSDADRGRGNTIYF